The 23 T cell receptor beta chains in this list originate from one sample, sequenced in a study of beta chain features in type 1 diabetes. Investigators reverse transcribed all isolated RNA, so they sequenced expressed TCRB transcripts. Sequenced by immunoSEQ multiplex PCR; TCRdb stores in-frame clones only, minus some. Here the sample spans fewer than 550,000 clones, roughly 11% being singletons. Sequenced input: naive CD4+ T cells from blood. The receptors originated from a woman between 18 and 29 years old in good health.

CDR3 DNA sequence: TGTGCCAGCAAACAGGTCTGGGGAGGGCAGCCCCAGCATTTT. The encoded protein is CASKQVWGGQPQHF. This chain connects TRBV21-1 to TRBJ1-5. TRBV21-1 is a pseudogene segment. CDR3 length: 14 amino acids.

Here the CDR3 reads CASSYSERNAGNTIYF. Written as DNA, the CDR3 is TGTGCCAGCAGTTACTCGGAGAGGAACGCGGGAAACACCATATATTTT. The rearrangement joins TRBV6-6 to TRBJ1-3, with D hard to call. Germline-derived CDR1 and CDR2 are MNHNY and SVGAGI (reference sequence). Deletions cut 0 bases from V and 4 bases from J, with 13 bases between. There are 16 residues in the CDR3.

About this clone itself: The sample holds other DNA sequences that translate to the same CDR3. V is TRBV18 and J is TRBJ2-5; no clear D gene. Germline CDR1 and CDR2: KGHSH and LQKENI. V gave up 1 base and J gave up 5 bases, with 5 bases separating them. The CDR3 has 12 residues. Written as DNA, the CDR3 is TGTGCCAGCTCACCACTGGGGGAGACCCAGTACTTC. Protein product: CASSPLGETQYF. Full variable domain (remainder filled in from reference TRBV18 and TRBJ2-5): NAGVMQNPRHLVRRRGQEARLRCSPMKGHSHVYWYRQLPEEGLKFMVYLQKENIIDESGMPKERFSAEFPKEGPSILRIQQVVRGDSAAYFCASSPLGETQYFGPGTRLLVL.

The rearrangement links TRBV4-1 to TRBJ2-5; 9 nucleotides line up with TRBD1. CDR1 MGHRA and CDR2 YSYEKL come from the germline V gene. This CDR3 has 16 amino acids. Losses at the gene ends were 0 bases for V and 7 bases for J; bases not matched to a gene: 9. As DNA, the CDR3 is TGCGCCAGCAGCCAAGAGGGACAGGGCGCCTTTGGGACCCAGTACTTC. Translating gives CASSQEGQGAFGTQYF.

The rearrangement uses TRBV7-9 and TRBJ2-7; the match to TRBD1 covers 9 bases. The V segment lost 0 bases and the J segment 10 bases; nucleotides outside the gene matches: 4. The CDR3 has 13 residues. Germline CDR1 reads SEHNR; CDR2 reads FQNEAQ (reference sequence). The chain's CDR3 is CASSLAGTGFQYV. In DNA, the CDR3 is TGTGCCAGCAGCTTAGCCGGGACAGGGTTCCAGTACGTC.

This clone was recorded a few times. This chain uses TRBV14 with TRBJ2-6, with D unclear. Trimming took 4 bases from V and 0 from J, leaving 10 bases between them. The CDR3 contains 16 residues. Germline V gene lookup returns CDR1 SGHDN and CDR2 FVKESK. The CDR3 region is CASSPRLNSGANVLTF. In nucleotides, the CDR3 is TGTGCCAGCAGCCCCCGGCTGAACTCTGGGGCCAACGTCCTGACTTTC.

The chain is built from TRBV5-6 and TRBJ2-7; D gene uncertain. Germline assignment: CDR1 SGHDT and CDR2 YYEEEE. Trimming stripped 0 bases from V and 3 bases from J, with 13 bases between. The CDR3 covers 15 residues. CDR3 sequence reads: CASSLEAKRYYEQYV. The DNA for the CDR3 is TGTGCCAGCAGCTTGGAAGCTAAGAGATACTACGAGCAGTACGTC.

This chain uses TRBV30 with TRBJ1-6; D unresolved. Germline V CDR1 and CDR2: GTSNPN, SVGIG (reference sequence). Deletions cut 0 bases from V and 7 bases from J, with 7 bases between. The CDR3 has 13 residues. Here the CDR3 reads CAWSVAVNSPLHF. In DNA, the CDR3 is TGTGCCTGGAGTGTCGCCGTCAATTCACCCCTCCACTTT.

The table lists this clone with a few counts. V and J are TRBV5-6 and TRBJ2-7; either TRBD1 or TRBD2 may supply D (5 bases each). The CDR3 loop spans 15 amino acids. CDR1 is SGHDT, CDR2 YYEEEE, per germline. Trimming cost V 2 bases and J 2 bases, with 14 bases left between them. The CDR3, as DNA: TGTGCCAGCAGCTTCTCCGGGACCACTCCCTACGAGCAGTACTTC. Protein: CASSFSGTTPYEQYF.

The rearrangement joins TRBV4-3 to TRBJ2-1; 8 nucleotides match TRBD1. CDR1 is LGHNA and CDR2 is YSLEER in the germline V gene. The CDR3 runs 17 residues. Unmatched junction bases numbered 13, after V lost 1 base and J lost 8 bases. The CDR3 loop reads CASSQAAWGAGGHEQFF. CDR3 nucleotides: TGCGCCAGCAGCCAAGCGGCCTGGGGGGCAGGGGGCCATGAGCAGTTCTTC.

CDR3 coding DNA: TGCGCCAGCAGCTTGGGTGGGAGCTACAATGAGCAGTTCTTC. Translating it yields CASSLGGSYNEQFF. The rearrangement uses TRBV5-1 and TRBJ2-1, with TRBD2 as a possible D gene (5 bases). The CDR3 length is 14 residues. The V and J ends lost 0 bases and 3 bases respectively, with 7 bases between them. CDR1 and CDR2 (germline): SGHRS, YFSETQ. Based on the CDR3 plus reference TRBV5-1 and TRBJ2-1, the full variable domain is KAGVTQTPRYLIKTRGQQVTLSCSPISGHRSVSWYQQTPGQGLQFLFEYFSETQRNKGNFPGRFSGRQFSNSRSEMNVSTLELGDSALYLCASSLGGSYNEQFFGPGTRLTVL.

The CDR3 protein is CASRSGIEAFF. The CDR3 nucleotides read TGTGCCAGCAGGTCGGGGATTGAAGCTTTCTTT. V usage is TRBV7-9 and J usage is TRBJ1-1; D remains ambiguous. The CDR3 sequence is 11 residues long. Between the trimmed V and J ends, which lost 6 bases and 7 bases, there was a span of 9 bases. CDR1 and CDR2 from the germline V gene are SEHNR and FQNEAQ (reference sequence). Complete variable domain (other parts from reference TRBV7-9 and TRBJ1-1): DTGVSQNPRHKITKRGQNVTFRCDPISEHNRLYWYRQTLGQGPEFLTYFQNEAQLEKSRLLSDRFSAERPKGSFSTLEIQRTEQGDSAMYLCASRSGIEAFFGQGTRLTVV.

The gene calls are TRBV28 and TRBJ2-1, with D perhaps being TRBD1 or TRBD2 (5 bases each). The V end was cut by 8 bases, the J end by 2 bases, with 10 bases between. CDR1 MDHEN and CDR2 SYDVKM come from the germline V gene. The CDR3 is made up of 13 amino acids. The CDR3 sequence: CASGGSTYNEQFF. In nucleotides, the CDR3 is TGTGCCAGCGGGGGATCAACCTACAATGAGCAGTTCTTC.

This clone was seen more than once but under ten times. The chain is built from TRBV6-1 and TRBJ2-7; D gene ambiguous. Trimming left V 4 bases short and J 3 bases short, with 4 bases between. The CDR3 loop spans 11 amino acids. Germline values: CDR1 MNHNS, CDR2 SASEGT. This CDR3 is CASSVGYEQYV. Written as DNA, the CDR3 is TGTGCCAGCAGTGTTGGCTACGAGCAGTACGTC.

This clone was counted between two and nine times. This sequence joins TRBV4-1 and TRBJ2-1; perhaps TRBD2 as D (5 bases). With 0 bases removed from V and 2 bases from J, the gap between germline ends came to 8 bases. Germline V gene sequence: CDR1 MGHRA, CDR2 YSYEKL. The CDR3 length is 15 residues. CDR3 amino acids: CASSQERAPYNEQFF. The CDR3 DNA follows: TGCGCCAGCAGCCAAGAGAGGGCCCCCTACAATGAGCAGTTCTTC.

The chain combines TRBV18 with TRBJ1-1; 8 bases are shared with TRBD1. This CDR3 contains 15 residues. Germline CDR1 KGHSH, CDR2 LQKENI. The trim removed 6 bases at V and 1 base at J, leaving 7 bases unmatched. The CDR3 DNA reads TGTGCCAGCTCCCTCTCCGGGACAGGGAACACTGAAGCTTTCTTT. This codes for CASSLSGTGNTEAFF. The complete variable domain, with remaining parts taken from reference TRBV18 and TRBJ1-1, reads NAGVMQNPRHLVRRRGQEARLRCSPMKGHSHVYWYRQLPEEGLKFMVYLQKENIIDESGMPKERFSAEFPKEGPSILRIQQVVRGDSAAYFCASSLSGTGNTEAFFGQGTRLTVV.

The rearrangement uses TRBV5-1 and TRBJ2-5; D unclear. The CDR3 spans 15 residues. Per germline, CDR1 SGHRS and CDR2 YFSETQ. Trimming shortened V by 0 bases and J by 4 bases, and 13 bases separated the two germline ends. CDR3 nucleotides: TGCGCCAGCAGCTTGGGTCCCGGGCGATTAGAGACCCAGTACTTC. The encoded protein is CASSLGPGRLETQYF. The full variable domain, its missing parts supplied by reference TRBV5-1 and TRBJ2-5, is KAGVTQTPRYLIKTRGQQVTLSCSPISGHRSVSWYQQTPGQGLQFLFEYFSETQRNKGNFPGRFSGRQFSNSRSEMNVSTLELGDSALYLCASSLGPGRLETQYFGPGTRLLVL.

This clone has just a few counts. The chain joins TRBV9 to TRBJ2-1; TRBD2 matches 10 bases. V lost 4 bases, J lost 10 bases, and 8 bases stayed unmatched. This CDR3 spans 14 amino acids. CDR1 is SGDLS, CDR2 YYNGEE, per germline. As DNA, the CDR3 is TGTGCCAGCAGCCCCTCCGGACTAGCGGACGAGCAGTTCTTC. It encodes CASSPSGLADEQFF. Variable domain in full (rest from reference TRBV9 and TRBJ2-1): DSGVTQTPKHLITATGQRVTLRCSPRSGDLSVYWYQQSLDQGLQFLIQYYNGEERAKGNILERFSAQQFPDLHSELNLSSLELGDSALYFCASSPSGLADEQFFGPGTRLTVL.

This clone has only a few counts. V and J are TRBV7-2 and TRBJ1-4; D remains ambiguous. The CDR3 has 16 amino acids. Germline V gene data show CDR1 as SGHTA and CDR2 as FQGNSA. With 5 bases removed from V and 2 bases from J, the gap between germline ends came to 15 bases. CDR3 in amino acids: CASSRRPGQTNEKLFF. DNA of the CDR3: TGTGCCAGCAGCCGCCGGCCTGGGCAGACTAATGAAAAACTGTTTTTT.

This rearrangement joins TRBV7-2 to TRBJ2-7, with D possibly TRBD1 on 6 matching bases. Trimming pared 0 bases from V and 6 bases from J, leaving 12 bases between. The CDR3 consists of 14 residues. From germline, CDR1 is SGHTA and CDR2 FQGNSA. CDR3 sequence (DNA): TGTGCCAGCAGCTTAGCTATACAGGGCGGCGAGCAGTACTTC. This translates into CASSLAIQGGEQYF.

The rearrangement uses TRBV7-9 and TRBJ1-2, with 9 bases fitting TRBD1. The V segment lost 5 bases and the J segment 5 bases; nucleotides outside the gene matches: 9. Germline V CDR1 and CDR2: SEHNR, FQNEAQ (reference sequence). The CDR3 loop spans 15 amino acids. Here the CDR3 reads CASSRWDREFYGYTF. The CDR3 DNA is TGTGCCAGCAGCAGATGGGACAGGGAGTTTTATGGCTACACCTTC.

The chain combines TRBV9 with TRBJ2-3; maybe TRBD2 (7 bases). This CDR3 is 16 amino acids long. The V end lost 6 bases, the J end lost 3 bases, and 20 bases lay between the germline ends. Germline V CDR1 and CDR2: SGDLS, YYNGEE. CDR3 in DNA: TGTGCCAGCACCCAGGGGAGGGGACAACGGACAGATACGCAGTATTTT. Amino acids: CASTQGRGQRTDTQYF. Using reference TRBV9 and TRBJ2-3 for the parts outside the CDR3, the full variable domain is DSGVTQTPKHLITATGQRVTLRCSPRSGDLSVYWYQQSLDQGLQFLIQYYNGEERAKGNILERFSAQQFPDLHSELNLSSLELGDSALYFCASTQGRGQRTDTQYFGPGTRLTVL.

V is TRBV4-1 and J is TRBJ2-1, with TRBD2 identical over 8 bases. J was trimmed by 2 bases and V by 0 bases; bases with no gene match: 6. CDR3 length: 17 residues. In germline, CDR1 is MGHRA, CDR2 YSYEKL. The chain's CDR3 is CASSQDINGRAYNEQFF. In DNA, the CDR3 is TGCGCCAGCAGCCAAGATATTAACGGGAGGGCCTACAATGAGCAGTTCTTC.